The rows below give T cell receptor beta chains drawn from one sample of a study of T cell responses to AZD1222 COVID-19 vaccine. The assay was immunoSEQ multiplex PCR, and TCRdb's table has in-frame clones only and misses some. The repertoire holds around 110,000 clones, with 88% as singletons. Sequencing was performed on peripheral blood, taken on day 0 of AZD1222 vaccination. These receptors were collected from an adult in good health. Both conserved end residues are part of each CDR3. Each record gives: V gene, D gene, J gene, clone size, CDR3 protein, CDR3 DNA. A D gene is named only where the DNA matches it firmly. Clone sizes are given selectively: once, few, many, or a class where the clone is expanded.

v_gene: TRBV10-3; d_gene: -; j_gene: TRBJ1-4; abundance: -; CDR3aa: CAISESTDEKLFF; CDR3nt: TGTGCCATCAGTGAGTCCACTGATGAAAAACTGTTTTTT
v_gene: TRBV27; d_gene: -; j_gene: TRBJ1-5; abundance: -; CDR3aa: CASSLGGTNQPQHF; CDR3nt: TGTGCCAGCAGTTTAGGAGGGACTAATCAGCCCCAGCATTTT
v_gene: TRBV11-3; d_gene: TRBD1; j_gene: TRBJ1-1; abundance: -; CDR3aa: CASSPGSGGDTEAFF; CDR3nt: TGTGCCAGCAGCCCCGGTTCAGGGGGCGACACTGAAGCTTTCTTT
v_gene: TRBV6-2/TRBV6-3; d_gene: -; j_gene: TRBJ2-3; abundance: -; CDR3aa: CASSFRGNTDTQYF; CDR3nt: TGTGCCAGCAGTTTCCGGGGGAACACAGATACGCAGTATTTT
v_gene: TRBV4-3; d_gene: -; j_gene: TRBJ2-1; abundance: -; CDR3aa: CASSPRGLAEQFF; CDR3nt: TGCGCCAGCAGCCCCCGGGGGTTAGCTGAGCAGTTCTTC
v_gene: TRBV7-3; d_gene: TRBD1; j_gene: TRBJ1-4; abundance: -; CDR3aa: CASSTGRTGGEKLFF; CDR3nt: TGTGCCAGCAGCACAGGGCGGACAGGGGGCGAAAAACTGTTTTTT
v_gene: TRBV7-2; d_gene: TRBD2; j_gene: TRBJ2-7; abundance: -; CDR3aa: CASSFTSGSPGYEQYF; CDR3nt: TGTGCCAGCAGCTTTACTAGCGGGAGTCCCGGCTACGAGCAGTACTTC
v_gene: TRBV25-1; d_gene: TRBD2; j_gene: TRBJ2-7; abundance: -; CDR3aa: CASSELGGQVRYF; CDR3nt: TGTGCCAGCAGTGAATTGGGAGGGCAAGTTCGGTACTTC
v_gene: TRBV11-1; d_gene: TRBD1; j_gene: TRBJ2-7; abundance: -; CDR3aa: CASSIAGTGIYEQYF; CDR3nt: TGTGCCAGCAGCATCGCCGGGACAGGGATATACGAGCAGTACTTC
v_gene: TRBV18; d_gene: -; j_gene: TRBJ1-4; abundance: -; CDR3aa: CASSRVPTNEKLFF; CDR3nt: TGTGCCAGCTCCCGAGTGCCAACTAATGAAAAACTGTTTTTT
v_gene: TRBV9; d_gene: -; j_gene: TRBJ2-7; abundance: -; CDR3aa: CASSVGVSRNDEQYF; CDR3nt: TGTGCCAGCAGCGTAGGTGTATCGCGGAACGACGAGCAGTACTTC
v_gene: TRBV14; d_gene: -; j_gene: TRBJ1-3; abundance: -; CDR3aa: CASSLGLRGAIYF; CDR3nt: TGTGCCAGCAGCCTGGGACTCAGAGGCGCCATATATTTT
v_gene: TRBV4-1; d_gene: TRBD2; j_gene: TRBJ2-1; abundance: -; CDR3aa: CASSEGGAGGSYNEQFF; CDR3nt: TGCGCCAGCAGCGAAGGAGGCGCGGGGGGCTCCTACAATGAGCAGTTCTTC
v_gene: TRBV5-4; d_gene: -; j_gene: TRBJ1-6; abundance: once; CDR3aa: CASSLAGIYNSPLHF; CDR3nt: TGTGCCAGCAGCTTGGCGGGGATTTATAATTCACCCCTCCACTTT
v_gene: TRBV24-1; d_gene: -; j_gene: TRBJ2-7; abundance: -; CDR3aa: CATSDNRGEQYF; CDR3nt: TGTGCCACCAGTGACAACCGGGGCGAGCAGTACTTC
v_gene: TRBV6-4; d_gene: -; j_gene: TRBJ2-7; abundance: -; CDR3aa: CASSDEFGPGRDEQYF; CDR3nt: TGTGCCAGCAGTGACGAATTTGGCCCAGGGCGCGACGAGCAGTACTTC
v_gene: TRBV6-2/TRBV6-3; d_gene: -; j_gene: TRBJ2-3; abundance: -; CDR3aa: CASSSTTSFTDTQYF; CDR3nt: TGTGCCAGCAGTTCAACGACTAGTTTCACAGATACGCAGTATTTT
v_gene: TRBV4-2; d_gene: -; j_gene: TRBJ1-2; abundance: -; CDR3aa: CASSQGGTNYGYTF; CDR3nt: TGTGCCAGCAGCCAAGGGGGGACTAACTATGGCTACACCTTC
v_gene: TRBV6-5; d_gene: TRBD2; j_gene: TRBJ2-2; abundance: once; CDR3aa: CATRIAGVNTGELFF; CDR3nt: TGTGCCACCCGCATCGCGGGGGTGAACACCGGGGAGCTGTTTTTT
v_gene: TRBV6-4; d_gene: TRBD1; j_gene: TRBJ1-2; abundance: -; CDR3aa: CASSPGTGDRGYTF; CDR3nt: TGTGCCAGCAGTCCCGGGACAGGGGACCGCGGCTACACCTTC
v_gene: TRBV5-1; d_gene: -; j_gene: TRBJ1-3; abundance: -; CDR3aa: CASSDGDSGNTIYF; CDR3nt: TGCGCCAGCAGCGACGGGGACTCTGGAAACACCATATATTTT
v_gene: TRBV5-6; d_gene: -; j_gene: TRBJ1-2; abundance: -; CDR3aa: CASSHLSPQIYAYGYTF; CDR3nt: TGTGCCAGCAGCCATCTAAGCCCTCAGATATATGCCTATGGCTACACCTTC
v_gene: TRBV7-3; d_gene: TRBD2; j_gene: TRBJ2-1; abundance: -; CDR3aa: CASSLGSGSRKNEQFF; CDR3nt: TGTGCCAGCAGCTTAGGGAGCGGGAGTCGAAAGAATGAGCAGTTCTTC
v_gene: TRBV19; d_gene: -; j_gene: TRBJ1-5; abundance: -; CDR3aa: CASSIDGGGRPQHF; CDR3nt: TGTGCCAGTAGTATAGATGGGGGAGGACGGCCCCAGCATTTT
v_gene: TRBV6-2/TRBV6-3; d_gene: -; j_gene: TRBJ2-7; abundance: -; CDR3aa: CASSRPGVNEQYF; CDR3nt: TGTGCCAGCAGCCGACCTGGGGTAAACGAGCAGTACTTC
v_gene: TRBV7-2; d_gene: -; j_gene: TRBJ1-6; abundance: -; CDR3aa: CASSPDPPNSPLHF; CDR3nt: TGTGCCAGCAGCCCTGACCCGCCGAATTCACCCCTCCACTTT
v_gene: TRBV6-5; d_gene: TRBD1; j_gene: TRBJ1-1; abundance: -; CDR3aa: CASSYSRDSHQKAFF; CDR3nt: TGTGCCAGCAGTTACTCGAGGGACAGCCATCAGAAAGCTTTCTTT
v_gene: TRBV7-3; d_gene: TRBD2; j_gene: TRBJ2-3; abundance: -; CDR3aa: CASSLTSSGGFTDTQYF; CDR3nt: TGTGCCAGCAGCTTAACGTCCAGCGGGGGGTTCACAGATACGCAGTATTTT
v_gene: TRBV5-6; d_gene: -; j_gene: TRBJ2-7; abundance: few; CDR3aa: CASSLGSGAYEQYF; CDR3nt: TGTGCCAGCAGCTTGGGGTCAGGGGCCTACGAGCAGTACTTC
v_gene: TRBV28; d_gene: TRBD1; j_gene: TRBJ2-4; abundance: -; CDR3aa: CASSPTGNIQYF; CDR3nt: TGTGCCAGCAGCCCGACAGGGAACATTCAGTACTTC
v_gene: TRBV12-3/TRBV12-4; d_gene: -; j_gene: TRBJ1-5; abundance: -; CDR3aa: CASSLGSNQPQHF; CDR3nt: TGTGCCAGCAGTTTGGGGAGCAATCAGCCCCAGCATTTT
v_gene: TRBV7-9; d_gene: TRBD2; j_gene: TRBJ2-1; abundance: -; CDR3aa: CASSLGLASNEQFF; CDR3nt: TGTGCCAGCAGCTTAGGACTAGCTAGTAATGAGCAGTTCTTC
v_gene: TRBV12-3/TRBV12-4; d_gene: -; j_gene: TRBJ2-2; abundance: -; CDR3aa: CASTRTNTGELFF; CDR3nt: TGTGCCAGCACCCGGACGAACACCGGGGAGCTGTTTTTT
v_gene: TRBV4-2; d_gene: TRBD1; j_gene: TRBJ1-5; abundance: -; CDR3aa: CASSQEFLRDRAVDQPQHF; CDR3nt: TGTGCCAGCAGCCAAGAATTTCTCCGGGACAGGGCCGTTGATCAGCCCCAGCATTTT
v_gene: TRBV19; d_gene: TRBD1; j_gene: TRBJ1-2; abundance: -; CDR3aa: CASRPLGTGGGYTF; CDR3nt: TGTGCCAGTAGGCCCCTCGGGACAGGGGGCGGCTACACCTTC
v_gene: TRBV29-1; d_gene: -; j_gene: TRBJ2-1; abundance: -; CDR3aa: CSVPRGTASYNEQFF; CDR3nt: TGCAGCGTACCCCGGGGGACAGCCTCCTACAATGAGCAGTTCTTC
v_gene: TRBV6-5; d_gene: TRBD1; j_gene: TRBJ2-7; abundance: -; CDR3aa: CASSYRGHYEQYF; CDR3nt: TGTGCCAGCAGTTACAGGGGGCACTACGAGCAGTACTTC
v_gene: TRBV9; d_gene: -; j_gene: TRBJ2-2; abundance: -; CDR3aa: CASSYPANTGELFF; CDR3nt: TGTGCCAGTAGCTACCCGGCGAACACCGGGGAGCTGTTTTTT
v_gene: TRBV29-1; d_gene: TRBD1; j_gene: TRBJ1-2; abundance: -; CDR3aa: CSVEDRGPNYGYTF; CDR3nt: TGCAGCGTGGAAGACAGGGGTCCTAACTATGGCTACACCTTC
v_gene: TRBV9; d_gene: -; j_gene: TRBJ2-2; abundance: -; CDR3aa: CASSVGGGNTGELFF; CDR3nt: TGTGCCAGCAGCGTAGGGGGAGGGAACACCGGGGAGCTGTTTTTT
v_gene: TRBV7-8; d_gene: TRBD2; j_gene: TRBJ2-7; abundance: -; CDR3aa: CASSLVFIAGGSYEQYF; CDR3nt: TGTGCCAGCAGCTTAGTATTTATAGCGGGAGGGTCCTACGAGCAGTACTTC